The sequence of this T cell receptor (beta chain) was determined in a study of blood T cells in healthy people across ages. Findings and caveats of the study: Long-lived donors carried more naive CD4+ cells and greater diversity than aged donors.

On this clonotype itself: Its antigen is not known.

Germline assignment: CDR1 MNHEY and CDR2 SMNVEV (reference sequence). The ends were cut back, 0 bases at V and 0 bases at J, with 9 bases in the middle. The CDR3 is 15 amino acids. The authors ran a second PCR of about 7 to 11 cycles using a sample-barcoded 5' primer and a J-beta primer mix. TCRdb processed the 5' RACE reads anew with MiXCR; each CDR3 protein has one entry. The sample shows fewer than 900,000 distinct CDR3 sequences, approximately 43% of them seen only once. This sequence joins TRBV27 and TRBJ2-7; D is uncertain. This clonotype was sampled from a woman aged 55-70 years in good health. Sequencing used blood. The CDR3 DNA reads TGTGCCAGCAGTTTATCGCCGGTCCGCTCCTACGAGCAGTACTTC. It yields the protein CASSLSPVRSYEQYF.